This TCR beta chain was documented in a study of T cell responses to AZD1222 COVID-19 vaccine. Regarding this clone: Its antigen is as yet unknown.

General study points: Elevations in Spike-specific TCR breadth and depth followed administration of two AZD1222 doses.

Assay used: immunoSEQ multiplex PCR; TCRdb lists only in-frame clones, some missing. Counted here are some 100,000 clones, 80% to 90% occurring once; the ten biggest clones make up 4% to 5%. Germline CDR1 is SGHTA and CDR2 is FQGNSA. CDR3 length: 16 amino acids. The V gene end was trimmed by 5 bases and the J gene end by 0 bases; junction bases not matched to a gene: 6. Source: peripheral blood, taken on day 0 of MenACWY control vaccination. The chain carries TRBV7-2 and TRBJ2-1; TRBD1 agrees at 8 bases. This clonotype was sampled from an adult in good health. The CDR3 loop is CASSPGDRFSYNEQFF. CDR3 sequence (DNA): TGTGCCAGCAGCCCGGGGGACAGGTTCTCCTACAATGAGCAGTTCTTC.